The T cell receptor beta chain described here comes from a study of Graves' ophthalmopathy and Graves' hyperthyroidism. The trim removed 10 bases at V and 5 bases at J, leaving 14 bases unmatched. This CDR3 region has 15 residues. Per germline, CDR1 LNHDA and CDR2 SQIVND (reference sequence). RNA served as the template for amplifying TCR beta CDR3 regions. Investigators did first-round RT-PCR with HTBI primers, then second-round multiplex PCR. TCRdb used MiXCR to reprocess the multiplex PCR reads, holding one entry per CDR3 protein. This table has some 390,000 distinct CDR3 sequences, roughly 18% appearing once. This clonotype was observed at least ten times.

This clonotype originated in a woman under 30 with Graves' ophthalmopathy. The genes are TRBV19 and TRBJ2-7; 10 bases agree with TRBD1. The sequencing input was peripheral blood. The DNA of the CDR3 is TGTGCCACCGGGACAGGGGTCCCCAAGACCCACGAGCAGTACTTC. Its protein is CATGTGVPKTHEQYF. The full variable domain, in which reference TRBV19 and TRBJ2-7 provide the parts outside the CDR3, is DGGITQSPKYLFRKEGQNVTLSCEQNLNHDAMYWYRQDPGQGLRLIYYSQIVNDFQKGDIAEGYSVSREKKESFPLTVTSAQKNPTAFYLCATGTGVPKTHEQYFGPGTRLTVT.